This passage covers 21 T cell receptor beta chains from one sample sequenced in a study of cytomegalovirus exposure and HLA in healthy donors. The PCR used 60 Vbeta and 13 Jbeta primers. The method was immunoSEQ multiplex PCR; TCRdb's version includes in-frame clones alone and lacks a portion of them. Seen here are about 130,000 clones, around 77% observed once, and the top ten hold 1% to 1.5%. Material: PBMCs. Receptors were obtained from a man aged 45-65 years in good health and CMV-seronegative.

J is TRBJ2-3 and V is TRBV18; 10 positions match TRBD1. The CDR3 sequence is 16 residues long. Per the germline V gene, CDR1 is KGHSH and CDR2 is LQKENI. V lost 2 bases to trimming and J lost 5 bases; unmatched junction nucleotides: 7. CDR3 in amino acids: CASSPFDRGRGDTQYF. In DNA form, the CDR3 reads TGTGCCAGCTCACCATTCGACAGGGGGCGTGGAGATACGCAGTATTTT.

V and J are TRBV10-1 and TRBJ2-5; 7 positions agree with TRBD2. Looked up from germline, CDR1 is WNHNN and CDR2 is SYGVQD (reference sequence). The CDR3 runs to 14 residues. The V and J ends lost 2 bases and 5 bases, in that order; junction bases with no gene match: 5. The CDR3 loop reads CASSEAGAEETQYF. CDR3 sequence (DNA): TGCGCCAGCAGTGAGGCGGGAGCGGAGGAGACCCAGTACTTC.

This clone was seen a handful of times. The chain links TRBV7-2 to TRBJ2-1, with 13 bases lining up with TRBD2. The CDR3 has 15 residues. The V gene's germline CDR1 is SGHTA and CDR2 FQGNSA. With V trimmed by 5 bases and J by 8 bases, 6 bases remained unmatched. The CDR3 loop reads CASSPRGLAGDEQFF. In DNA, the CDR3 is TGTGCCAGCAGCCCAAGAGGACTAGCGGGAGATGAGCAGTTCTTC.

DNA of the CDR3: TGTGCCAGCAGTGAACTAGCGGGGTACACCGGGGAGCTGTTTTTT. It yields the protein CASSELAGYTGELFF. The chain uses TRBV6-1 and TRBJ2-2, with 9 bases matching TRBD2. J gave up 3 bases and V 2 bases, and 1 base lay outside the gene matches. The CDR3 is 15 amino acids. Germline CDR1 is MNHNS and CDR2 is SASEGT.

The chain links TRBV27 to TRBJ2-1, with 9 bases matching TRBD1. This CDR3 comprises 16 residues. The J segment lost 8 bases and the V segment lost 6 bases, leaving 14 bases of the junction unmatched. CDR1 and CDR2 (germline): MNHEY, SMNVEV (reference sequence). DNA of the CDR3: TGTGCCAGCAGCTATTCACCGGGACAGGGTCGCGATGAGCAGTTCTTC. It translates to CASSYSPGQGRDEQFF.

DNA for the CDR3: TGTGCCAGCAGCCCATACAGGAAAATTGAGCAGTTCTTC. Translating gives CASSPYRKIEQFF. The rearrangement joins TRBV11-2 to TRBJ2-1; TRBD1 might be the D (5 bases). The CDR3 has 13 amino acids. V was trimmed by 5 bases and J by 9 bases, leaving 14 bases between them. Germline V gene data show CDR1 as SGHAT and CDR2 as FQNNGV.

This clone showed up just once. The CDR3 loop reads CASSSLSGTSYEQYF. The CDR3, as DNA: TGTGCCAGCAGTAGCCTAAGCGGAACTTCCTACGAGCAGTACTTC. The chain joins TRBV28 to TRBJ2-7; maybe TRBD2 (5 bases). Germline V CDR1 and CDR2: MDHEN, SYDVKM. Trimming took 5 bases from V and 1 from J, leaving 15 bases between them. The CDR3 extends over 15 amino acids.

The chain employs TRBV13 and TRBJ1-4; D unresolved. The V end was cut by 2 bases, the J end by 12 bases, with 10 bases between. This CDR3 comprises 12 residues. The germline gives CDR1 PRHDT, CDR2 FYEKMQ (reference sequence). CDR3 in amino acids: CASSLLSSELFF. CDR3 DNA: TGTGCCAGCAGCTTATTGAGTAGCGAACTGTTTTTT. The full variable domain, rest sourced from reference TRBV13 and TRBJ1-4, is AAGVIQSPRHLIKEKRETATLKCYPIPRHDTVYWYQQGPGQDPQFLISFYEKMQSDKGSIPDRFSAQQFSDYHSELNMSSLELGDSALYFCASSLLSSELFFGSGTQLSVL.

The chain is built from TRBV2 and TRBJ1-4; D gene unclear. The V and J ends lost 5 bases and 5 bases respectively, with 12 bases between them. The germline gives CDR1 SNHLY, CDR2 FYNNEI. The CDR3 consists of 14 residues. CDR3 in DNA: TGTGCCAGCAGTAGAAGGCGGCCGAATGAAAAACTGTTTTTT. This sequence encodes CASSRRRPNEKLFF. Using reference TRBV2 and TRBJ1-4 for the parts outside the CDR3, the full variable domain is EPEVTQTPSHQVTQMGQEVILRCVPISNHLYFYWYRQILGQKVEFLVSFYNNEISEKSEIFDDQFSVERPDGSNFTLKIRSTKLEDSAMYFCASSRRRPNEKLFFGSGTQLSVL.

Remarks on this clone: The junction shows a germline mismatch at one end, possibly a read error. The chain links TRBV7-6 to TRBJ2-2, with a weak D call TRBD2 (6 bases). The CDR3 spans 16 residues. Germline assignment: CDR1 SGHVS and CDR2 FNYEAQ. The CDR3 is CASSLGLLAGTGGLFF. The CDR3, as DNA: TGTGCCAGCAGCCTTGGACTACTCGCGGGCACCGGGGGGCTGTTTTTT.

The chain combines TRBV6-1 with TRBJ2-1, with 9 bases fitting TRBD1. This CDR3 region has 14 residues. CDR1 is MNHNS and CDR2 is SASEGT in the germline V gene. V was clipped by 4 bases and J by 12 bases; unmatched bases: 10. CDR3 nucleotides: TGTGCCAGCAGTGCCGGGACAGGGCGTTTAGGGCAGTTCTTC. It specifies CASSAGTGRLGQFF.

The chain is built from TRBV6-1 and TRBJ2-7; D uncertain. V was trimmed by 2 bases and J by 4 bases, leaving 6 bases between them. Germline CDR1 and CDR2: MNHNS and SASEGT. CDR3 length: 12 amino acids. The CDR3 loop is CASSESRYEQYF. The DNA for the CDR3 is TGTGCCAGCAGTGAATCTAGGTACGAGCAGTACTTC.

The CDR3 sequence: CASIPTGTGAPYEQYF. The CDR3 DNA sequence: TGTGCCAGCATTCCTACCGGGACAGGGGCCCCCTACGAGCAGTACTTC. The rearrangement joins TRBV2 to TRBJ2-7; 10 bases map to TRBD1. Germline CDR1 SNHLY, CDR2 FYNNEI. J was trimmed by 2 bases and V by 7 bases; bases with no gene match: 11. The CDR3 has 16 residues.

V is TRBV6-5 and J is TRBJ2-1; 13 bases fit TRBD2. CDR1 and CDR2 (germline): MNHEY, SVGAGI. This CDR3 has 13 amino acids. Trimming cost V 6 bases and J 14 bases; bases outside gene matches: 7. CDR3 nucleotides: TGTGCCAGCAGCCAGACTAGCGGGAGGAAGGAGTTCTTC. Amino acid sequence: CASSQTSGRKEFF.

This rearrangement joins TRBV6-5 to TRBJ2-2, with D perhaps TRBD2 (5 bases). The CDR3 is 15 amino acids. V dropped 6 bases and J dropped 3 bases, with 14 bases sitting between them. CDR1 and CDR2 (germline): MNHEY, SVGAGI. The CDR3 DNA reads TGTGCCAGCAGCCTATGGGGAGTAGACACCGGGGAGCTGTTTTTT. As protein: CASSLWGVDTGELFF.

V usage is TRBV19 and J usage is TRBJ2-7, with 8 bases that match TRBD1. V lost 10 bases, J lost 1 base, and 6 bases stayed unmatched. This CDR3 is 13 amino acids long. Germline loops: CDR1 LNHDA, CDR2 SQIVND (reference sequence). The CDR3 DNA reads TGTGCCACCGGGACAGGTGGATCCTACGAGCAGTACTTC. This encodes CATGTGGSYEQYF. The full variable domain, in which reference TRBV19 and TRBJ2-7 provide the parts outside the CDR3, is DGGITQSPKYLFRKEGQNVTLSCEQNLNHDAMYWYRQDPGQGLRLIYYSQIVNDFQKGDIAEGYSVSREKKESFPLTVTSAQKNPTAFYLCATGTGGSYEQYFGPGTRLTVT.

This clone was recorded once. The chain joins TRBV15 to TRBJ2-1, with 8 bases matching TRBD2. V lost 1 base and J lost 1; bases outside the gene matches: 9. The CDR3 runs 18 residues. Germline loops: CDR1 LNHNV, CDR2 YYDKDF (reference sequence). CDR3: CATSRVPPAGESYNEQFF. CDR3 coding DNA: TGTGCCACCAGCAGAGTCCCCCCAGCGGGAGAGTCCTACAATGAGCAGTTCTTC.

This clone showed up just once. The chain is built from TRBV10-3 and TRBJ2-7; D is ambiguous. CDR3 length: 11 residues. Germline V gene sequence: CDR1 ENHRY, CDR2 SYGVKD. Trimming pared 2 bases from V and 7 bases from J, leaving 6 bases between. This chain's CDR3 is CAISEREEQYF. The CDR3 DNA is TGTGCCATCAGTGAGCGCGAGGAGCAGTACTTC.

This rearrangement joins TRBV10-3 to TRBJ2-5, with 7 bases fitting TRBD1. The CDR3 totals 13 residues. The ends lost 4 bases at V and 2 bases at J; junction bases unmatched: 1. CDR1 is ENHRY, CDR2 SYGVKD, per germline. The CDR3 DNA reads as TGTGCCATCAGTGGGACAGGACAAGAGACCCAGTACTTC. Translated: CAISGTGQETQYF.

J is TRBJ2-2 and V is TRBV7-2; 11 bases fit TRBD2. The CDR3 is 14 amino acids. Germline trimming cut 6 bases from V and 8 bases from J; bases unmatched to any gene: 5. Germline values: CDR1 SGHTA, CDR2 FQGNSA. Written as DNA, the CDR3 is TGTGCCAGCAGTCCACTAGCGGGAGAAGGGGAGCTGTTTTTT. Translation gives CASSPLAGEGELFF.

V gene TRBV5-1 combines with J gene TRBJ2-5, with 8 bases matching TRBD2. J was trimmed by 4 bases and V by 4 bases; bases with no gene match: 3. This CDR3 comprises 13 residues. CDR1 and CDR2 from the germline V gene are SGHRS and YFSETQ. CDR3 DNA sequence: TGCGCCAGCAGCAACGGGGGGGTAGAGACCCAGTACTTC. The encoded protein is CASSNGGVETQYF. The full variable domain, with the rest looked up from reference TRBV5-1 and TRBJ2-5, is KAGVTQTPRYLIKTRGQQVTLSCSPISGHRSVSWYQQTPGQGLQFLFEYFSETQRNKGNFPGRFSGRQFSNSRSEMNVSTLELGDSALYLCASSNGGVETQYFGPGTRLLVL.